The next 2 T cell receptor beta chains were all read from a single sample in a study of radiotherapy plus CTLA-4 blockade in lung cancer. The assay was immunoSEQ multiplex PCR, and TCRdb's table has in-frame clones only and misses some. This table has fewer than 140,000 clones, approximately 87% appearing once. This specimen was peripheral blood, taken from a patient treated with radiotherapy plus ipilimumab. The receptors here all came from a human donor with non-small cell lung cancer that progressed on radiotherapy plus ipilimumab. Some clones in this sample may be carry-over from other donors' samples.

The rearrangement joins TRBV19 to TRBJ1-1, with D maybe TRBD1 (6 bases). The CDR3 contains 12 residues. V was clipped by 5 bases and J by 6 bases, with 10 bases between them. CDR1 and CDR2 from the germline V gene are LNHDA and SQIVND (reference sequence). The CDR3 is CASSAWTAEAFF. The CDR3 DNA sequence: TGTGCCAGTAGTGCGTGGACAGCTGAAGCTTTCTTT.

The chain employs TRBV27 and TRBJ1-3, with D maybe TRBD1 (5 bases). Germline CDR1 is MNHEY and CDR2 is SMNVEV (reference sequence). The V end was cut by 5 bases, the J end by 0 bases, with 8 bases between. The CDR3 contains 14 residues. The CDR3 DNA follows: TGTGCCAGCAGTGGGGCCAGCTCTGGAAACACCATATATTTT. Encoded protein: CASSGASSGNTIYF.